The T cell receptor beta chain described here comes from a study of T cell clones after liver transplantation. Only in-frame clones appear in the TCRdb table, and some are missing; sequencing was by immunoSEQ multiplex PCR. The data show around 30,000 clones, around 94% seen once. V was cut by 6 bases and J by 4 bases, with 19 bases left in between. Germline CDR1 is SNHLY and CDR2 is FYNNEI. The CDR3 extends over 16 amino acids. This rearrangement joins TRBV2 to TRBJ1-3; perhaps TRBD1 as D (6 bases). This TCR came from a human patient who received a liver transplant. Some T cells may arise from the graft donor. Sample: CD8+ T cells from blood, taken 12 months after liver transplant. The CDR3 here is CASRATGSGSGNTIYF. CDR3 coding DNA: TGTGCCAGCAGAGCAACAGGGTCCGGGTCAGGAAACACCATATATTTT.